These 26 T cell receptor beta chains came from one sample sequenced in a study of CD8+ T cells in alopecia areata. Following RNA extraction, reverse transcription yielded cDNA that acted as the sequencing template. The protocol was immunoSEQ multiplex PCR, while the TCRdb copy is restricted to in-frame clones and leaves out a portion. The sample records about 220,000 clones, around 57% being singletons. As for treatment: oral pan-JAK inhibitor, 5-10 mg twice daily. Sequenced here: CD4+ T cells sorted from blood, sampled at week 4, from a patient treated with tofacitinib. The receptors here all came from a human donor with alopecia areata.

The genes are TRBV29-1 and TRBJ1-4, with D hard to call. The CDR3 runs 11 residues. The germline CDR1 and CDR2 sequences are SQVTM and ANQGSEA. V lost 4 bases to trimming and J lost 8 bases, with 8 bases between them. CDR3 amino acids: CSVARSEKLFF. The CDR3 DNA sequence: TGCAGCGTTGCCAGGTCCGAAAAACTGTTTTTT. The full variable domain, in which reference TRBV29-1 and TRBJ1-4 provide the parts outside the CDR3, is SAVISQKPSRDICQRGTSLTIQCQVDSQVTMMFWYRQQPGQSLTLIATANQGSEATYESGFVIDKFPISRPNLTFSTLTVSNMSPEDSSIYLCSVARSEKLFFGSGTQLSVL.

The rearrangement joins TRBV29-1 to TRBJ2-3, with 11 bases matching TRBD2. Trimming at V came to 7 bases and at J to 0 bases, leaving 6 bases not matched to a gene. The CDR3 covers 15 residues. Looked up from germline, CDR1 is SQVTM and CDR2 is ANQGSEA. The CDR3 sequence is CSGTSGGTSTDTQYF. CDR3 DNA: TGCAGCGGTACTAGCGGGGGTACTAGCACAGATACGCAGTATTTT.

Only a few counts were recorded for this clone. The chain employs TRBV19 and TRBJ1-5, with unresolved D. Deletions cut 3 bases from V and 0 bases from J, with 12 bases between. This CDR3 is built from 16 residues. The germline V gene encodes CDR1 LNHDA and CDR2 SQIVND (reference sequence). CDR3 residues: CASSIGVPYSNQPQHF. In DNA, the CDR3 is TGTGCCAGTAGTATTGGGGTTCCCTATAGCAATCAGCCCCAGCATTTT. Combining the CDR3 with reference TRBV19 and TRBJ1-5 gives the whole variable domain DGGITQSPKYLFRKEGQNVTLSCEQNLNHDAMYWYRQDPGQGLRLIYYSQIVNDFQKGDIAEGYSVSREKKESFPLTVTSAQKNPTAFYLCASSIGVPYSNQPQHFGDGTRLSIL.

The rearrangement links TRBV29-1 to TRBJ1-2, with 9 bases identical to TRBD1. V lost 6 bases, J lost 7 bases, and 6 bases stayed unmatched. CDR1 is SQVTM and CDR2 is ANQGSEA in the germline V gene. The CDR3 is 12 amino acids. The CDR3 loop is CSVVTGGLGYTF. The CDR3 DNA follows: TGCAGCGTGGTTACAGGGGGCCTTGGCTACACCTTC.

The rearrangement uses TRBV6-5 and TRBJ1-4; D call uncertain. Looked up from germline, CDR1 is MNHEY and CDR2 is SVGAGI. Deletions cut 0 bases from V and 0 bases from J, with 8 bases between. This CDR3 spans 16 amino acids. The CDR3, as DNA: TGTGCCAGCAGTTACTCGGTTAGATCAACTAATGAAAAACTGTTTTTT. Its translation is CASSYSVRSTNEKLFF.

In this sample, this clone turned up a few times. The chain couples TRBV29-1 to TRBJ2-3, with 7 positions matching TRBD1. Trimming took 5 bases from V and 1 from J; bases not matched to a gene: 9. CDR3 size: 15 residues. Germline CDR1 and CDR2: SQVTM and ANQGSEA. The CDR3 sequence: CSVRGGPTGTDTQYF. CDR3 nucleotides: TGCAGCGTTCGAGGGGGCCCCACCGGCACAGATACGCAGTATTTT.

The chain links TRBV30 to TRBJ1-1; D gene ambiguous. This CDR3 contains 13 residues. Between the trimmed V and J ends, which lost 3 bases and 5 bases, there was a span of 13 bases. CDR1 is GTSNPN and CDR2 is SVGIG in the germline V gene (reference sequence). This CDR3 reads CAWSLGPWTEAFF. CDR3 nucleotide sequence: TGTGCCTGGAGCCTCGGGCCGTGGACTGAAGCTTTCTTT.

The chain combines TRBV5-6 with TRBJ1-6; a weak D match, TRBD1 (6 bases). With 5 bases removed from V and 8 bases from J, the gap between germline ends came to 11 bases. CDR1 and CDR2 from the germline V gene are SGHDT and YYEEEE. This CDR3 has 13 amino acids. The CDR3 coding sequence is TGTGCCAGCAGGCTGGACAGTGATTCACCCCTCCACTTT. Amino acid sequence: CASRLDSDSPLHF.

V usage is TRBV14 and J usage is TRBJ2-1; D is tentatively TRBD1 or TRBD2 (5 bases each). Per the germline V gene, CDR1 is SGHDN and CDR2 is FVKESK. The CDR3 has 14 amino acids. The V end lost 1 base, the J end lost 7 bases, and 11 bases lay between the germline ends. The CDR3: CASSQGGYYNEQFF. In nucleotides, the CDR3 is TGTGCCAGCAGCCAAGGGGGGTATTATAATGAGCAGTTCTTC.

This clone was seen ten or more times. The chain has TRBV6-5 and TRBJ1-5; the D is unclear. The CDR3 runs 13 residues. V was clipped by 0 bases and J by 7 bases, with 7 bases between them. Per germline, CDR1 MNHEY and CDR2 SVGAGI. DNA for the CDR3: TGTGCCAGCAGTTACTCGGTCATCCAGCCCCAGCATTTT. It specifies CASSYSVIQPQHF.

The chain is built from TRBV29-1 and TRBJ1-1, with a weak D call TRBD1 (5 bases). The V gene lost 0 bases and the J gene lost 12 bases, with 14 bases spanning the gap. There are 12 residues in the CDR3. Per the germline V gene, CDR1 is SQVTM and CDR2 is ANQGSEA. The chain's CDR3 is CSVEEGRGVPFF. In DNA form, the CDR3 reads TGCAGCGTTGAAGAGGGTAGGGGCGTGCCTTTCTTT.

This chain connects TRBV11-2 to TRBJ2-3; no reliable D call. Trimming left V 1 base short and J 4 bases short, with 12 bases between. This CDR3 spans 15 amino acids. Germline CDR1 reads SGHAT; CDR2 reads FQNNGV. This CDR3 is CASSLGHYPPDTQYF. The CDR3, as DNA: TGTGCCAGCAGCTTAGGCCATTATCCCCCAGATACGCAGTATTTT.

The V call is TRBV23-1, the J call TRBJ2-1; D is unclear. TRBV23-1 is labeled an ORF, and its function is uncertain. This CDR3 is built from 14 residues. Between the trimmed V and J ends, which lost 0 bases and 6 bases, there was a span of 9 bases. CDR3 region: CASSQSRQINEQFF. CDR3 nucleotides: TGCGCCAGCAGTCAATCGCGGCAGATCAATGAGCAGTTCTTC.

This chain connects TRBV20-1 to TRBJ2-7; D unclear. The CDR3 runs 11 residues. The V end was cut by 4 bases, the J end by 4 bases, with 8 bases between. In germline, CDR1 is DFQATT, CDR2 SNEGSKA (reference sequence). The chain's CDR3 is CSAKDEYEQYF. In DNA, the CDR3 is TGCAGTGCTAAGGACGAGTACGAGCAGTACTTC.

This clone has more than one count but fewer than ten. The gene calls are TRBV2 and TRBJ1-6; D possibly corresponds to TRBD1 (6 bases). Trimming removed 3 bases at V and 8 bases at J, with 11 bases between. The CDR3 is 14 amino acids. Germline values: CDR1 SNHLY, CDR2 FYNNEI. Written as DNA, the CDR3 is TGTGCCAGCAGTGACCAGGGGCCGCATTCACCCCTCCACTTT. It yields the protein CASSDQGPHSPLHF.

The chain has TRBV15 and TRBJ1-5; D call uncertain. V was pared by 8 bases and J by 5 bases, with 19 bases between. This CDR3 comprises 15 residues. Per germline, CDR1 LNHNV and CDR2 YYDKDF (reference sequence). For the CDR3, the DNA is TGTGCCACCCGGGAACTTATGGGGTCTGATCAGCCCCAGCATTTT. It encodes CATRELMGSDQPQHF. The full variable domain, rest sourced from reference TRBV15 and TRBJ1-5, is DAMVIQNPRYQVTQFGKPVTLSCSQTLNHNVMYWYQQKSSQAPKLLFHYYDKDFNNEADTPDNFQSRRPNTSFCFLDIRSPGLGDTAMYLCATRELMGSDQPQHFGDGTRLSIL.

The rearrangement joins TRBV27 to TRBJ1-1, with TRBD1 matching 8 bases. Trimming cost V 3 bases and J 0 bases; bases outside gene matches: 3. This CDR3 has 15 residues. CDR1 MNHEY and CDR2 SMNVEV come from the germline V gene (reference sequence). The CDR3 is CASSLWGQVNTEAFF. The CDR3 bases are TGTGCCAGCAGTTTGTGGGGACAGGTGAACACTGAAGCTTTCTTT.

The chain joins TRBV29-1 to TRBJ1-1, with 11 bases fitting TRBD1. The V and J ends lost 7 bases and 1 base, in that order; junction bases with no gene match: 8. The CDR3 loop spans 15 amino acids. Looked up from germline, CDR1 is SQVTM and CDR2 is ANQGSEA. CDR3 loop: CSARTGGARNTEAFF. The CDR3 nucleotides read TGCAGCGCCCGGACAGGGGGCGCCCGGAACACTGAAGCTTTCTTT.

This chain joins TRBV5-7 and TRBJ2-6; D is ambiguous. TRBV5-7 is designated an ORF whose function remains uncertain. V lost 2 bases and J lost 2, with 8 bases in between. CDR3 size: 15 residues. The CDR3 DNA follows: TGTGCCAGCAGCTTTCAAAGTCCTGGGGCCAACGTCCTGACTTTC. This codes for CASSFQSPGANVLTF.

V usage is TRBV2 and J usage is TRBJ1-5; 7 bases align to TRBD1. CDR3 length: 14 residues. V shed 7 bases and J 4 bases; nucleotides not matched to a gene: 7. In germline, CDR1 is SNHLY, CDR2 FYNNEI. This CDR3 reads CASTFGTENQPQHF. Here the CDR3 DNA reads TGTGCCAGCACTTTCGGGACAGAGAATCAGCCCCAGCATTTT.

The chain employs TRBV7-2 and TRBJ2-7; D is possibly TRBD1 (6 bases). Germline V gene sequence: CDR1 SGHTA, CDR2 FQGNSA. Trimming took 2 bases from V and 2 from J, leaving 10 bases between them. The CDR3 has 14 residues. This chain's CDR3 is CASSLSGTTYEQYF. The CDR3 nucleotides are TGTGCCAGCAGCTTATCCGGGACAACCTACGAGCAGTACTTC.

This chain links TRBV7-2 with TRBJ1-5, with D perhaps matching TRBD1 (5 bases). This CDR3 is 12 amino acids long. From germline, CDR1 is SGHTA and CDR2 FQGNSA. The CDR3 nucleotides are TGTTCGATGGGGCCAGGGCTGCAGCCCCAGCATTTT. It translates to CSMGPGLQPQHF.

CDR3 nucleotides: TGTGCCAGCATGAAGACTAGCATCCTGACAGATACGCAGTATTTT. It specifies CASMKTSILTDTQYF. This rearrangement joins TRBV6-1 to TRBJ2-3; the match to TRBD2 covers 7 bases. The length of the CDR3 is 15 residues. Per germline, CDR1 MNHNS and CDR2 SASEGT. With 7 bases clipped from V and 3 bases from J, the junction kept 10 bases outside the gene matches.

This clone was observed a handful of times. The chain carries TRBV11-1 and TRBJ2-3; D gene ambiguous. The germline gives CDR1 SGHAT, CDR2 FQDESV (reference sequence). The V end lost 4 bases, the J end lost 5 bases, and 10 bases lay between the germline ends. The CDR3 is made up of 13 amino acids. DNA of the CDR3: TGTGCCAGCAGCTCCCCGTTGGTAGATACGCAGTATTTT. As protein: CASSSPLVDTQYF. The complete variable domain, with remaining parts taken from reference TRBV11-1 and TRBJ2-3, reads EAEVAQSPRYKITEKSQAVAFWCDPISGHATLYWYRQILGQGPELLVQFQDESVVDDSQLPKDRFSAERLKGVDSTLKIQPAELGDSAMYLCASSSPLVDTQYFGPGTRLTVL.

With respect to this clone: One junction end does not reproduce the germline sequence, and a read error may be involved. The chain carries TRBV5-1 and TRBJ2-5; D unresolved. CDR1 is SGHRS, CDR2 YFSETQ, per germline. The CDR3 contains 14 residues. The DNA for the CDR3 is TGCGCCAGCAGCTTGGAGTCTCCCCAAGGGACCCAGTACTTC. It encodes CASSLESPQGTQYF.

The chain couples TRBV4-3 to TRBJ2-7, with D possibly matching TRBD1 (6 bases). The V gene lost 4 bases and the J gene lost 2 bases, with 12 bases spanning the gap. The CDR3 has 14 residues. Germline CDR1 LGHNA, CDR2 YSLEER. Here the CDR3 reads CASSREQGTYEQYF. The CDR3 bases are TGCGCCAGCAGCCGCGAGCAGGGGACCTACGAGCAGTACTTC.